A selection of T cell receptor beta chains follows, all from one sample in a study of blood T cell repertoires in COVID-19. Clones were sequenced by immunoSEQ multiplex PCR, and TCRdb holds only the in-frame ones, with some missing. Here the sample spans tens of thousands of clones, around 88% being singletons. Sequencing was done on a sample of peripheral blood. These receptors originate from a woman in her sixties or seventies with acute or convalescent COVID-19. Each CDR3 is given with its conserved first and last residue. Only part of the rows carry a size: once, few, many, or a class if the clone is expanded.

length | J | size | V | CDR3
16 | TRBJ2-5 | NA | TRBV5-4 | CASSPTTSGGLETQYF
13 | TRBJ2-1 | NA | TRBV7-7 | CASSLGVGNEQFF
14 | TRBJ2-2 | NA | TRBV14 | CASSQGVSTGELFF
16 | TRBJ2-1 | NA | TRBV7-3 | CASSPTGLKINNEQFF
14 | TRBJ1-5 | NA | TRBV5-8 | CASTVTGGSQPQHF
13 | TRBJ1-1 | NA | TRBV10-1 | CATRQGDGTEAFF
15 | TRBJ2-3 | NA | TRBV7-3 | CASSPGTVSTDTQYF
13 | TRBJ2-7 | NA | TRBV19 | CASSIRVYHEQYF
15 | TRBJ2-1 | NA | TRBV11-2 | CASRTPGGGYNEQFF
16 | TRBJ1-5 | NA | TRBV2 | CASSPIGGGAVQPQHF
14 | TRBJ1-1 | NA | TRBV3-1/TRBV3-2 | CASSQPGTDTEAFF
13 | TRBJ1-4 | NA | TRBV5-1 | CASSLDRGEKLFF
15 | TRBJ2-1 | few | TRBV6-1 | CASSDGQGGYNEQFF
14 | TRBJ2-2 | NA | TRBV5-4 | CASSLDGGPGELFF
14 | TRBJ2-5 | NA | TRBV9 | CASSVETGRETQYF
15 | TRBJ2-1 | few | TRBV19 | CASSISDRGPNEQFF
16 | TRBJ1-1 | NA | TRBV9 | CASSVGGGHVGTEAFF
14 | TRBJ2-3 | NA | TRBV19 | CASSYRGPTDTQYF
20 | TRBJ2-1 | NA | TRBV19 | CASSPRGRGLVLGSYNEQFF
16 | TRBJ2-1 | NA | TRBV4-1 | CASSQVASGSYNEQFF
14 | TRBJ2-5 | NA | TRBV6-5 | CASIPGLAVETQYF
15 | TRBJ2-7 | NA | TRBV10-3 | CAISDQGQVSYEQYF
14 | TRBJ2-2 | NA | TRBV5-1 | CASRETTNTGELFF
15 | TRBJ2-3 | NA | TRBV9 | CASSAGQGYTDTQYF
19 | TRBJ2-7 | NA | TRBV28 | CASSLQVAGGPSPSYEQYF
14 | TRBJ1-2 | NA | TRBV27 | CASSEYKGSGGYTF
13 | TRBJ2-2 | NA | TRBV7-8 | CASSSTGPGELFF
19 | TRBJ2-5 | once | TRBV6-2/TRBV6-3 | CASSYSDQGAFAYQETQYF
17 | TRBJ2-1 | once | TRBV28 | CASSFLSGRSAYNEQFF